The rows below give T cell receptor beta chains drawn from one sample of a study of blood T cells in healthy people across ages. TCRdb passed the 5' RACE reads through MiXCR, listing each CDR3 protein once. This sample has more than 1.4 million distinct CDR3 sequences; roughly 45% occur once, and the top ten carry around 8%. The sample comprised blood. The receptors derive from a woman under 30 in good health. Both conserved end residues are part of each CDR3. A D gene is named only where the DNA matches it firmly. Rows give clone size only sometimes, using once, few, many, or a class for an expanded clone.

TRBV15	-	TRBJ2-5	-	TGTGCCACCAGCACTAATTTAAAGGAAGAGACCCAGTACTTC	CATSTNLKEETQYF
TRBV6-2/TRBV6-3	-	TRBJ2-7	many	TGTGCCAGCAACACTGAGGGATACGAGCAGTACTTC	CASNTEGYEQYF
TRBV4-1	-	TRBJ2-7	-	TGCGCCAGCAGCCAAGCCAGCCAGGGGAGAGAGCAGTACTTC	CASSQASQGREQYF
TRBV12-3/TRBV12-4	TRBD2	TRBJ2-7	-	TGTGCCAGCAGTCCCCCGGGAGGGTGGAATGAGCAGTACTTC	CASSPPGGWNEQYF
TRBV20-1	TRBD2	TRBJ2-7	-	TGCAGTGCTAGAGACCCTAATTTAGCGGGGATTACCTCCTACGAGCAGTACTTC	CSARDPNLAGITSYEQYF
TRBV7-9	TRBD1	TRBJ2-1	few	TGTGCCAGCAGCTTAGGATCCGGGACAGTTGCTGATGAGCAGTTCTTC	CASSLGSGTVADEQFF
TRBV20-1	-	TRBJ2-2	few	TGCAGTGCTACCCTCGGGACTCCGAACACCGGGGAGCTGTTTTTT	CSATLGTPNTGELFF
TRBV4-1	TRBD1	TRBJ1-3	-	TGCGCCAGCAGCCAAGACCCACAGGGGGCTAATGGAAACACCATATATTTT	CASSQDPQGANGNTIYF
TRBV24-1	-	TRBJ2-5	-	TGTGCCACCAGTGAATCGGGACCGCTCGGCGCCCAGTACTTC	CATSESGPLGAQYF
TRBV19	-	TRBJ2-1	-	TGTGCCAGTAGTGTCCGGGACCGCCCTGGGGAGCAGTTCTTC	CASSVRDRPGEQFF
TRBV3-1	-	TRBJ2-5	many	TGTGCCAGCAGCCAAAGGGGGGCCGGTGAGACCCAGTACTTC	CASSQRGAGETQYF
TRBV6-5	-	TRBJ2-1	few	TGTGCCAGCAGTTACCCCCCGGGACTCAGCTCCTACAATGAGCAGTTCTTC	CASSYPPGLSSYNEQFF
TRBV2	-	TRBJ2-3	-	TGTGCCAGCAGGGGCGGGCCGGGGAAAGGAGATACGCAGTATTTT	CASRGGPGKGDTQYF
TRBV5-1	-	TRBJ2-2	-	TGCGCCAGCAGCTCTGAGACCTACACGCCGGAGCTGTTTTTT	CASSSETYTPELFF
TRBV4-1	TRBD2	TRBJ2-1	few	TGCGCCAGCAGCCAAGAAGGGATAGCGGGAGTTGGCAATGAGCAGTTCTTC	CASSQEGIAGVGNEQFF
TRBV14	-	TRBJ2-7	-	TGTGCCAGCAGCCAAACTTTCCACGAGCAGTACTTC	CASSQTFHEQYF
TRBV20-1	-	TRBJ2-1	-	TGCAGTGCTAGAGATTCCGGAATAGGGCAGTTCTTC	CSARDSGIGQFF
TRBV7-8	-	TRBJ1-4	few	TGTGCCAGCACCTCCGTCGCTGCCGGGTCAACTAATGAAAAACTGTTTTTT	CASTSVAAGSTNEKLFF
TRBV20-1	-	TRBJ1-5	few	TGCAGTGCTAGAGATGTCAGGGTTAGCAATCAGCCCCAGCATTTT	CSARDVRVSNQPQHF
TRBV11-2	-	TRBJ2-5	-	TGTGCCAGCAGCCAGACCCACCAAGAGACCCAGTACTTC	CASSQTHQETQYF
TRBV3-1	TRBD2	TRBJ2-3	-	TGTGCCAGCAGCCCGGGACTAGCGGGGGGTCTAGCCACAGATACGCAGTATTTT	CASSPGLAGGLATDTQYF
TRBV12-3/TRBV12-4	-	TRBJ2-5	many	TGTGCCAGCAGACTAGCTCGGGAGACCCAGTACTTC	CASRLARETQYF
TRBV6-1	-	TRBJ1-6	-	TGTGCCAGCAGACTGGGGAATTCACCCCTCCACTTT	CASRLGNSPLHF
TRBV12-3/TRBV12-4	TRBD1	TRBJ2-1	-	TGTGCCAGCAGGACCCTCGGGACAGGGCGGGTCGATGAGCAGTTCTTC	CASRTLGTGRVDEQFF
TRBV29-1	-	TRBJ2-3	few	TGCAGCGTTACGACTGGGCCCGATACGCAGTATTTT	CSVTTGPDTQYF
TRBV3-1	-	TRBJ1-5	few	TGTGCCAGCAGCCAAGCCAGAGGGGGTTTGACAGAAGGTAATCAGCCCCAGCATTTT	CASSQARGGLTEGNQPQHF
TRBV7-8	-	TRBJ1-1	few	TGTGCCAGCAGCTTAGTGCCTGACACTGAAGCTTTCTTT	CASSLVPDTEAFF
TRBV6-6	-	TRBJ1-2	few	TGTGCCAGCGGCGAGGCAGGGGACTATGGCTACACCTTC	CASGEAGDYGYTF
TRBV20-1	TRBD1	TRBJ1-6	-	TGCAGTGCTCGGACAGGGCGGAAACAAAATTCACCCCTCCACTTT	CSARTGRKQNSPLHF
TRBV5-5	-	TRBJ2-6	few	TGTGCCAGCAGCTTGGTCTCAGGGGTTTCCTCTGGGGCCAACGTCCTGACTTTC	CASSLVSGVSSGANVLTF
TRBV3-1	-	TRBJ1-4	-	TGTGCCAGCAGCCTCACCACTGGACGGATTAATGAAAAACTGTTTTTT	CASSLTTGRINEKLFF
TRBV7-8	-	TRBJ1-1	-	TGTGCCAGCAGCTCTAGCGAGGGAAATGGGGCTTTCTTT	CASSSSEGNGAFF
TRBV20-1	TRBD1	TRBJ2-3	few	TGCAGTGCTAGACCCCTAGCAGGGGGCGCGAGCACAGATACGCAGTATTTT	CSARPLAGGASTDTQYF
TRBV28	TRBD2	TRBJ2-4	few	TGTGCCAGCAGTCCGCTAGCGGGGGCCGCTGGAAACATTCAGTACTTC	CASSPLAGAAGNIQYF
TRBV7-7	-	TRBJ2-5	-	TGTGCTAGCAGCTTAGGCACTAGCAGGGGGGAGACCCAGTACTTC	CASSLGTSRGETQYF
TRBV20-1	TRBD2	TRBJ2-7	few	TGCAGTGCTAGAGGACTAGCGGGCACCTGGGAGCAGTACTTC	CSARGLAGTWEQYF
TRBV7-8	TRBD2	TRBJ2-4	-	TGTGCCAGCAGCAACGATCTAGCGGGGGAAAACATTCAGTACTTC	CASSNDLAGENIQYF
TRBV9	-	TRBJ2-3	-	TGTGCCAGCAGCGTAGTCGACTTTCGCACAGATACGCAGTATTTT	CASSVVDFRTDTQYF
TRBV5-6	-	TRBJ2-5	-	TGTGCCAGCAGCGTGAAGCCCGGGGAGACCCAGTACTTC	CASSVKPGETQYF
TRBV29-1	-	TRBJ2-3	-	TGCAGCGTTGAATCGGGCCGGATGACAGATACGCAGTATTTT	CSVESGRMTDTQYF
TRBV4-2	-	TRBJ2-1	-	TGTGCCAGCAGCCCAAGGCCAATCCAAAACAATGAGCAGTTCTTC	CASSPRPIQNNEQFF
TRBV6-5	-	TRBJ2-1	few	TGTGCCAGCAGCAGAAAGGGCCTAAAGGGTCACAATGAGCAGTTCTTC	CASSRKGLKGHNEQFF
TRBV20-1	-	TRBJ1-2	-	TGCAGTGCTAGAGGGACAGCTACCTATGGCTACACCTTC	CSARGTATYGYTF
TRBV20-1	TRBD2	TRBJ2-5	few	TGCAGTGCTCACTCGGGACTAGCGGAAGAGACCCAGTACTTC	CSAHSGLAEETQYF
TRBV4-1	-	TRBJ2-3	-	TGCGCCAGCAGCCACCTGAGCACAGATACGCAGTATTTT	CASSHLSTDTQYF
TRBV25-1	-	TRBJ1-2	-	TGTGCCAGCCAGCAGGGCCGCGGGGGCTACACCTTC	CASQQGRGGYTF
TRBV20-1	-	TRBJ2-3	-	TGCAGTACTAGGGCAGATACGCAGTATTTT	CSTRADTQYF
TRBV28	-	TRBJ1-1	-	TGTGCCAGCAGCCAACCGGGACCCAGGACCGGAGCTTTCTTT	CASSQPGPRTGAFF
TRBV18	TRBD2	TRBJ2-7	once	TGTGCCAGCTCACCACCGACTAGCGGGGCGATATACGAGCAGTACTTC	CASSPPTSGAIYEQYF
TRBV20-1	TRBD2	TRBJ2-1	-	TGCAGTGCTAGAAACCCGGGACTAGCCGCCAATGAGCAGTTCTTC	CSARNPGLAANEQFF
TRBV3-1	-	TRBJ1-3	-	TGTGCCAGCAGCCGATTGATGATCTCTGGAAACACCATATATTTT	CASSRLMISGNTIYF
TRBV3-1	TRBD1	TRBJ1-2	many	TGTGCCAGCAGCCAAGGGACAGGGCTCTATGGCTACACCTTC	CASSQGTGLYGYTF
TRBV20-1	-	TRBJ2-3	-	TGCAGCCGGCCAGGGGAGGGCACAGATACGCAGTATTTT	CSRPGEGTDTQYF
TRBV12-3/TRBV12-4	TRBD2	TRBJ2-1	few	TGTGCCTCCGCGACTAGCGCGAGAAACTACAATGAGCAGTTCTTC	CASATSARNYNEQFF